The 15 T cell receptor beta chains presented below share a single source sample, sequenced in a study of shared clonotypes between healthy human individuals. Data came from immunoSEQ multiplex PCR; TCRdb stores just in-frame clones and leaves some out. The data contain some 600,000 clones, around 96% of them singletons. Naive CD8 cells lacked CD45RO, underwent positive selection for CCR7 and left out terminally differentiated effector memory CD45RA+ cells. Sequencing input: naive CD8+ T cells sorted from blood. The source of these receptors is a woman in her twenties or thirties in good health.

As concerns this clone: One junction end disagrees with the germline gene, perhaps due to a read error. The CDR3 loop is CASRLGGDSYEQYF. The CDR3, as DNA: TGTGCCAGCAGATTAGGGGGAGACTCCTACGAGCAGTACTTC. The chain recombines TRBV7-9 with TRBJ2-7; TRBD1 is a possible D gene (6 bases). The CDR3 totals 14 residues. CDR1 and CDR2 (germline): SEHNR, FQNEAQ (reference sequence). Complete variable domain (other parts from reference TRBV7-9 and TRBJ2-7): DTGVSQNPRHKITKRGQNVTFRCDPISEHNRLYWYRQTLGQGPEFLTYFQNEAQLEKSRLLSDRFSAERPKGSFSTLEIQRTEQGDSAMYLCASRLGGDSYEQYFGPGTRLTVT.

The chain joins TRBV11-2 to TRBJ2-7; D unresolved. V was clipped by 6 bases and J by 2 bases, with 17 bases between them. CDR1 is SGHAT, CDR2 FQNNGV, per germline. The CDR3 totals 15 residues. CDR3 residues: CASSFIPRSTYEQYF. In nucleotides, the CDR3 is TGTGCCAGCAGTTTTATTCCTCGGAGTACCTACGAGCAGTACTTC. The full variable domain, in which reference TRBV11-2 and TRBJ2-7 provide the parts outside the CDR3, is EAGVAQSPRYKIIEKRQSVAFWCNPISGHATLYWYQQILGQGPKLLIQFQNNGVVDDSQLPKDRFSAERLKGVDSTLKIQPAKLEDSAVYLCASSFIPRSTYEQYFGPGTRLTVT.

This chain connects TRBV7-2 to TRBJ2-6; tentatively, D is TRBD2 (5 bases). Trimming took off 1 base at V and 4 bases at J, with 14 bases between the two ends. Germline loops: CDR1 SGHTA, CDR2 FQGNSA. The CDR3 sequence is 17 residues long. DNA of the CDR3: TGTGCCAGCAGCTTAGGTTCCCTAGCAGGCGGGGCCAACGTCCTGACTTTC. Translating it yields CASSLGSLAGGANVLTF.

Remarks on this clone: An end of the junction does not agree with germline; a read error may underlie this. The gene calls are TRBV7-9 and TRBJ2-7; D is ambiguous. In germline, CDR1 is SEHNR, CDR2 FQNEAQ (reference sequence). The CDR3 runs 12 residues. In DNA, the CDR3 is TGTGCTAGCAGTTCAGTAAGCCACGAGCAGTACTTC. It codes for CASSSVSHEQYF.

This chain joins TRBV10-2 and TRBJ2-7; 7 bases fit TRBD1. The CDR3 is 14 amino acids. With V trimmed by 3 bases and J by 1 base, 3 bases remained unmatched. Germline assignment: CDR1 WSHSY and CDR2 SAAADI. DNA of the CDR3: TGCGCCAGCAGTGACCGACAGGGATCCTACGAGCAGTACTTC. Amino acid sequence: CASSDRQGSYEQYF.

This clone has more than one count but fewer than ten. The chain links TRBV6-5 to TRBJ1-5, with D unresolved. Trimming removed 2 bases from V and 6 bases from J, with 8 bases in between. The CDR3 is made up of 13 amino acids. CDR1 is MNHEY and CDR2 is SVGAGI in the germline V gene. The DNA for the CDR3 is TGTGCCAGCAGTTACACAGAGAGTCAGCCCCAGCATTTT. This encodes CASSYTESQPQHF.

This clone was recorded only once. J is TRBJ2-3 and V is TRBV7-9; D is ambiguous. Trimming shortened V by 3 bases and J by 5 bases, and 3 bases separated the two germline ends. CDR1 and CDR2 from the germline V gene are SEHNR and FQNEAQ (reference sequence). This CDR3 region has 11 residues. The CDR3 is CASSFLDTQYF. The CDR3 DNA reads TGTGCCAGCAGCTTTTTAGATACGCAGTATTTT.

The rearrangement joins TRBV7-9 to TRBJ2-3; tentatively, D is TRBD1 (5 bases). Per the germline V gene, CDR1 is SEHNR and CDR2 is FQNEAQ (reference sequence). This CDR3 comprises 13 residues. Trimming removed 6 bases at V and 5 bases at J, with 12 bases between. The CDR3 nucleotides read TGTGCCAGCAGTATAGACAGCCAAGATACGCAGTATTTT. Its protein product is CASSIDSQDTQYF.

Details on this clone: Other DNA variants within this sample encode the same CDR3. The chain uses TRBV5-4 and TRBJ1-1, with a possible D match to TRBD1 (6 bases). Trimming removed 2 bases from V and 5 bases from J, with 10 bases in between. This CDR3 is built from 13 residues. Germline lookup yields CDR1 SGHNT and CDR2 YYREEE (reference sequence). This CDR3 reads CASSLGGGTEAFF. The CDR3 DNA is TGTGCCAGCAGCTTAGGGGGTGGAACTGAAGCTTTCTTT.

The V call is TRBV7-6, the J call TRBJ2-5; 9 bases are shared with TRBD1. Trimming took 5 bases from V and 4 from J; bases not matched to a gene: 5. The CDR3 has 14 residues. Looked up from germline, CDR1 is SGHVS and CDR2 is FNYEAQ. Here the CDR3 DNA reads TGTGCCAGCAGCGAAAACAGGGGGCGAGAGACCCAGTACTTC. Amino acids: CASSENRGRETQYF.

The CDR3 DNA reads TGTGCCAGCAGCCTCGGACTATACAGCACAGATACGCAGTATTTT. This encodes CASSLGLYSTDTQYF. This rearrangement joins TRBV9 to TRBJ2-3; TRBD2 is a possible D gene (6 bases). In germline, CDR1 is SGDLS, CDR2 YYNGEE. The CDR3 totals 15 residues. The ends were cut back, 4 bases at V and 0 bases at J, with 12 bases in the middle.

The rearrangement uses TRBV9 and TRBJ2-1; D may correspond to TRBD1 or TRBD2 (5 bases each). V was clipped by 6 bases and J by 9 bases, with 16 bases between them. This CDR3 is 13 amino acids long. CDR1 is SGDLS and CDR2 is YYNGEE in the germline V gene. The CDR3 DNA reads TGTGCCAGCAACCTTAACTCCGGGACTGAGCAGTTCTTC. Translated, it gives CASNLNSGTEQFF.

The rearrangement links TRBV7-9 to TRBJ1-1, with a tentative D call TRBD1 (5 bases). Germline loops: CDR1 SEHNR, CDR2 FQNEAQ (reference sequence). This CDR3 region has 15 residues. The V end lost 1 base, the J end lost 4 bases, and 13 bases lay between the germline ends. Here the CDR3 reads CASSLGGAGRTEAFF. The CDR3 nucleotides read TGTGCCAGCAGCTTAGGAGGGGCAGGGCGCACTGAAGCTTTCTTT.

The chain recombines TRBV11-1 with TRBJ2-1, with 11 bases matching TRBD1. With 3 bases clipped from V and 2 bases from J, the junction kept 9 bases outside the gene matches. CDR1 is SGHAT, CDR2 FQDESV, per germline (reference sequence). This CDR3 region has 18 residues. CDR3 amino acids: CASSLGVTDRGPYNEQFF. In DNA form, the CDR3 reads TGTGCCAGCAGCTTGGGAGTCACGGACAGGGGGCCCTACAATGAGCAGTTCTTC.

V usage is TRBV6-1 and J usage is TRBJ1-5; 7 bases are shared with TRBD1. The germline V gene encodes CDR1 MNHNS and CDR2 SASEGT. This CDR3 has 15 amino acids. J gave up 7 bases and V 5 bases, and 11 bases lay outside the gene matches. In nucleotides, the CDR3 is TGTGCCAGCAGTACTTATCAGGGGGTACGACAGCCCCAGCATTTT. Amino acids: CASSTYQGVRQPQHF.